The 14 T cell receptor beta chains below were found in one sample sequenced in a study of T cell clonality in common variable immunodeficiency. General study findings and limits: Fewer deletions and N-nucleotide insertions were reportedly seen in common variable immunodeficiency TCR beta sequences.

These TCRs' antigens remain unknown. The assay was immunoSEQ multiplex PCR, and TCRdb's table has in-frame clones only and misses some. The table lists roughly 39,000 clones, with no singletons. Sample: peripheral blood mononuclear cells. Receptors were obtained from a human donor with common variable immunodeficiency.

Many counts were recorded for this clone. Read coverage stops 3 residues before the CDR3 terminus; the germline J gene supplies the remainder. The chain has TRBV7-3 and TRBJ1-1; tentative D call: TRBD1 (5 bases). Germline CDR1 reads SGHTA; CDR2 reads FQGTGA. V was clipped by 5 bases and J by 5 bases, with 15 bases between them. The CDR3 has 14 residues. The DNA read from the CDR3 is TGTGCCAGCAGCCCCAGCGGGGGATTGACTGAA. Protein: CASSPSGGLTE. The full CDR3 protein reads CASSPSGGLTEAFF.

As regards this clone: The read ends 3 residues early relative to the CDR3; the germline J gene fills the gap. This chain links TRBV2 with TRBJ2-5; tentatively, D is TRBD1 (6 bases). Germline V gene lookup returns CDR1 SNHLY and CDR2 FYNNEI. V lost 5 bases and J lost 1, with 8 bases in between. This CDR3 comprises 13 residues. CDR3 loop: CASSWDTQETQYF. The DNA read from the CDR3 is TGTGCCAGCAGTTGGGACACCCAAGAGACC.

The sample holds many counts of this clone. The read gets to within 3 residues of the CDR3 end, and the germline J gene fills in the rest. Other DNA sequences of this sample code for an identical CDR3. This chain links TRBV19 with TRBJ2-7; 9 bases map to TRBD1. The germline V gene has CDR1 LNHDA and CDR2 SQIVND (reference sequence). This CDR3 region has 13 residues. Losses at the gene ends were 5 bases for V and 6 bases for J; bases not matched to a gene: 5. The CDR3: CASSPGQGGEQYF. The part of the CDR3 DNA that was read is TGTGCCAGTAGTCCGGGACAGGGCGGCGAG.

Only a few counts were recorded for this clone. The CDR3 reads CASSIVRGATNEQFF. Incomplete CDR3 DNA: TGTGCCAGTAGTATAGTTCGGGGGGCAACCAATGAG. This chain links TRBV19 with TRBJ2-1; tentatively, D is TRBD2 (7 bases). The sequenced fragment ends 3 residues before the CDR3 boundary, so the rest is inferred from the germline J gene. Trimming took 1 base from V and 6 from J, leaving 13 bases between them. Germline V CDR1 and CDR2: LNHDA, SQIVND (reference sequence). This CDR3 spans 15 amino acids. The whole variable domain, filled in from reference TRBV19 and TRBJ2-1, reads DGGITQSPKYLFRKEGQNVTLSCEQNLNHDAMYWYRQDPGQGLRLIYYSQIVNDFQKGDIAEGYSVSREKKESFPLTVTSAQKNPTAFYLCASSIVRGATNEQFFGPGTRLTVL.

Remarks on this clone: Sequencing ends 3 residues short of the CDR3 end; the germline J gene provides the rest. The rearrangement uses TRBV7-8 and TRBJ2-3, with D possibly being TRBD1 (5 bases). CDR3 length: 15 amino acids. With 1 base removed from V and 6 bases from J, the gap between germline ends came to 14 bases. CDR1 and CDR2 from the germline V gene are SGHVS and FQNEAQ. The CDR3 spells CASSLEGRVFDTQYF. The sequenced part of the CDR3 DNA is TGTGCCAGCAGCTTAGAAGGCAGGGTTTTTGATACG.

For this clone: From the germline J gene comes the end of the CDR3, since the read stops 3 residues before it. The genes are TRBV2 and TRBJ1-2; weak D call: TRBD1 (5 bases). V was cut by 7 bases and J by 3 bases, with 15 bases left in between. CDR1 SNHLY and CDR2 FYNNEI come from the germline V gene. The CDR3 sequence is 14 residues long. The CDR3 loop reads CASTQQQGYYGYTF. The sequenced part of the CDR3 DNA is TGTGCCAGCACCCAACAGCAGGGCTACTATGGC.

In regard to this clone: The CDR3 extends 3 residues past the end of the read, so its final part is completed from the germline J gene. The chain couples TRBV30 to TRBJ2-3; TRBD2 aligns across 12 bases. Germline trimming cut 8 bases from V and 0 bases from J; bases unmatched to any gene: 9. The V gene's germline CDR1 is GTSNPN and CDR2 SVGIG (reference sequence). The CDR3 is made up of 16 amino acids. The chain's CDR3 is CAGTTGTSGSTDTQYF. CDR3 DNA (partial): TGTGCCGGAACTACCGGGACTAGCGGGAGCACAGATACG. Together with reference TRBV30 and TRBJ2-3, the CDR3 gives the full variable domain: SQTIHQWPATLVQPVGSPLSLECTVEGTSNPNLYWYRQAAGRGLQLLFYSVGIGQISSEVPQNLSASRPQDRQFILSSKKLLLSDSGFYLCAGTTGTSGSTDTQYFGPGTRLTVL.

This clone was observed a handful of times. The read halts 3 residues ahead of the CDR3 end, with the missing end drawn from the germline J gene. The chain couples TRBV18 to TRBJ1-4, with TRBD1 matching 10 bases. CDR3 length equals 15 residues. The germline gives CDR1 KGHSH, CDR2 LQKENI. J was trimmed by 10 bases and V by 0 bases; bases with no gene match: 5. The CDR3 sequence: CASSPPGTGVGKLFF. CDR3 DNA, as far as it was read: TGTGCCAGCTCACCACCTGGGACAGGGGTTGGAAAA.

This clone was recorded many times. The read is 3 residues too short to cover the CDR3 end, so that end is filled in from the germline J gene. V is TRBV10-3 and J is TRBJ1-1; TRBD1 matches 9 bases. The CDR3 has 13 residues. Per germline, CDR1 ENHRY and CDR2 SYGVKD. CDR3 loop: CAISEGDRVKAFF. CDR3 DNA (partial): TGTGCCATCAGCGAGGGGGACAGGGTAAAA.

Ten or more counts support this clone. The sequence runs out 3 residues before the end of the CDR3; the remainder is reconstructed from the germline J gene. The chain is built from TRBV30 and TRBJ2-7; 8 positions match TRBD1. Per germline, CDR1 GTSNPN and CDR2 SVGIG (reference sequence). CDR3 length equals 14 residues. V lost 6 bases to trimming and J lost 2 bases; unmatched junction nucleotides: 9. The chain's CDR3 is CACIGGQVTYEQYF. The sequenced part of the CDR3 DNA is TGTGCCTGCATAGGGGGACAGGTGACCTACGAG.

As regards this clone: With the read ending 3 residues before the CDR3 end, the germline J gene is used to fill in that end. The chain recombines TRBV6-2 or TRBV6-3 with TRBJ2-1, with D possibly being TRBD2 (6 bases). This CDR3 has 14 amino acids. Per the germline V gene, CDR1 is MNHEY and CDR2 is SVGEGT. V lost 6 bases and J 9 bases, leaving 18 bases between the germline ends. The CDR3 protein is CASSDLGGVTEQFF. The covered CDR3 bases are TGTGCCAGCAGCGACCTCGGCGGGGTCACTGAG.

This clone showed up many times. From the germline J gene comes the end of the CDR3, since the read stops 3 residues before it. V is TRBV20-1 and J is TRBJ2-1; TRBD2 is a possible D gene (5 bases). Germline CDR1 is DFQATT and CDR2 is SNEGSKA (reference sequence). The V end lost 3 bases, the J end lost 7 bases, and 19 bases lay between the germline ends. CDR3 length: 15 amino acids. The CDR3 is CSASPLSGRRNEQFF. The sequenced part of the CDR3 DNA is TGCAGTGCTAGCCCGTTGTCGGGGAGAAGGAATGAG.

As for this clone: The read gets to within 3 residues of the CDR3 end, and the germline J gene fills in the rest. This sequence joins TRBV10-1 and TRBJ2-5; 9 bases map to TRBD1. Germline V lookup: CDR1 WNHNN, CDR2 SYGVQD (reference sequence). This CDR3 region has 16 residues. Trimming at V came to 4 bases and at J to 1 base, leaving 7 bases not matched to a gene. Partial CDR3 DNA: TGCGCCAGCAGTGGCAGGACGGACAGGGGCCAAGAGACC. Translation gives CASSGRTDRGQET. The whole CDR3 region reads CASSGRTDRGQETQYF.

Comments on this clone: The CDR3 end falls 3 residues outside the read, so it is completed with the germline J gene. The chain carries TRBV7-9 and TRBJ2-3; 7 nucleotides align to TRBD1. The CDR3 is 12 residues long. Germline lookup yields CDR1 SEHNR and CDR2 FQNEAQ (reference sequence). The CDR3 spells CASSPPTGTQYF. CDR3 DNA (partial): TGTGCCAGCAGCCCTCCGACAGGGACG.